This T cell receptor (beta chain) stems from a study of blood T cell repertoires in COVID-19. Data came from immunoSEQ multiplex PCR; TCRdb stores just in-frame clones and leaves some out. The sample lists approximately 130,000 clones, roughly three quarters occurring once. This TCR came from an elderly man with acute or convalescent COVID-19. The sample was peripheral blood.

The CDR3 nucleotides are TGTGCCAGCAGCTTAGGCGGGGCAGGGATGGATGGCTACACCTTC. Translating gives CASSLGGAGMDGYTF. The chain uses TRBV7-9 and TRBJ1-2; D possibly corresponds to TRBD1 (5 bases). CDR3 length: 15 amino acids. Germline values: CDR1 SEHNR, CDR2 FQNEAQ (reference sequence). Trimming removed 1 base from V and 6 bases from J, with 15 bases in between.